The TCR beta chain described here comes from a study of post-analysis software for immune sequencing data. General study points: Significantly lower normalized Chao1 diversity was seen in multiple sclerosis patients than in controls. Five TRBV segments, TRBV5-6, TRBV5-1 and TRBV20-1 among them, were found more frequent in patients than controls.

Comments on this clonotype: Its antigen is as yet unknown.

Presence of unique molecular identifiers characterized the TCR beta cDNA libraries. It was from roughly 1.1 to 9.2 million T cells that some 470,000 cDNA molecules came. One entry per CDR3 protein results from TCRdb running MiXCR on the PCR reads. This table has 750,000 to 900,000 distinct CDR3 sequences, 46% appearing once. The CDR3 totals 15 residues. In germline, CDR1 is DFQATT, CDR2 SNEGSKA (reference sequence). V lost 0 bases, J lost 5 bases, and 3 bases stayed unmatched. The chain is built from TRBV20-1 and TRBJ2-1; TRBD2 aligns across 11 bases. Sequencing was performed on blood. This TCR was recovered from a girl aged 10-17 years with multiple sclerosis. The CDR3 is CSAREVTSGDNEQFF. CDR3 nucleotide sequence: TGCAGTGCTAGAGAGGTGACTAGCGGGGACAATGAGCAGTTCTTC.